This T cell receptor (beta chain) was documented in a study of blood T cell repertoires in COVID-19 (dated by TCRdb to about 2020). Study-level background: Samples from collaborators originated in the United States, Italy and Spain and spanned both the acute and convalescent phases of COVID-19. The material from the prospective study consisted of cDNA or gDNA derived from T cells, B-cell-depleted T cells, or PBMCs. The dataset comprised deeply sampled blood TCRbeta repertoires from subjects exposed to, actively infected with, or recovered from COVID-19. A freely available public database, intended as a resource for researchers studying the immune response to SARS-CoV-2, is where the repertoires were released. Samples were obtained from the ongoing ImmuneRACE study (first 160 participants) and from over 1,000 subjects provided by 6 global collaborators. Sample metadata almost always included a de-identified subject ID, COVID-19 status, age in years and sex. HLA class I and class II types, where available, came from metadata supplied by the sample provider rather than from assay-based typing.

Reading from cysteine to phenylalanine, the CDR3 counts 14 amino acids. Just CDR3 DNA is preserved here, 42 bases in frame from base 1. Between the V and J ends, shortened by 4 bases and 5 bases respectively, the junction contains 14 bases. In the germline V gene (reference sequence), CDR1 corresponds to MNHEY and CDR2 to SMNVEV. Of note for this clone: Its antigen remains undetermined. No much larger clonotype is one base removed from it; base qualities were not supplied.

Participants in the prospective study were aged roughly 18 to 95 years, lived in 20 to 25 United States geographic areas, and enrolled through a virtual design. To assign participants to cohorts, the prospective study relied on clinical history that participants themselves reported in a screening survey and a study questionnaire. For ImmuneRACE Cohort 3, a participant was defined as recovered based on two consecutive negative NP/OP PCR tests, clearance by a healthcare professional, or resolution of symptoms. Each participant in the prospective study had whole blood, serum and a nasopharyngeal or oropharyngeal swab collected by mobile phlebotomists. Participants in the prospective study had the option to provide additional blood draws and questionnaires over an approximately 2-month period. Blood samples from the prospective study were shipped frozen or at room temperature prior to DNA extraction.

The immunoSEQ Assay, a bias-controlled multiplex PCR, was used to amplify TCRbeta CDR3 regions from genomic DNA. From the authors' description of their analysis: Within the assay, amplification of reference gene primers was used to estimate how many nucleated cells each sample contained. Sequence reads were collapsed and filtered to measure the absolute abundance of every unique TCRbeta CDR3 rearrangement. For each sample, productive Simpson clonality was calculated as the square root of Simpson's diversity index over productive rearrangements. TCRdb mirrors the immuneACCESS table, restricted to in-frame sequences. Some clones are absent from its copies; in checked studies, under half trace to an unresolved V gene, and the reason for the others is unknown. That table gives V, J and clone size, and the DNA gave D and trimming. The sample table shows 250,000 or so clones, and more than 75% are seen once. Of the sample, approximately 2.5% is held by the ten largest clones.

What the research found in general, with its limitations: How much clinical and demographic metadata was included differed by source and by participant, and the metadata was provided uncurated.

Sequenced sample: PBMCs or T cells enriched from blood (not recorded which). This receptor chain uses TRBV27 and TRBJ1-1; the D region possibly corresponds to TRBD1 (6 bases align). The TCR was taken from a woman under 30 who had recovered from COVID-19. In nucleotides, the sequence is TGTGCCAGCAGTTCTCTGCAGGGGAAGACTGAAGCTTTCTTT. It is translated as CASSSLQGKTEAFF.